This entry concerns a single T cell receptor (beta chain). Authors' processing steps: How many nucleated cells were present was estimated from reference gene primer amplification. Sequenced by immunoSEQ multiplex PCR; TCRdb stores in-frame clones only, minus some. The V and J calls and the clone size are those of that table, but D and trimming were determined from the DNA. The table shows roughly 100,000 clones, with 80% occurring only once. The sample originates from a study of blood T cell repertoires in COVID-19. Sequenced sample: peripheral blood. The TCR comes from a woman of 80 years or more with active or convalescent COVID-19.

Written as DNA, the CDR3 is TGTGCCAGTAGTTCCGGGACAGGGGTTAATTCACCCCTCCACTTT. Its protein product is CASSSGTGVNSPLHF. The gene calls are TRBV19 and TRBJ1-6; 10 bases fit TRBD1. J was trimmed by 6 bases and V by 5 bases; bases with no gene match: 4. The CDR3 sequence is 15 residues long. CDR1 LNHDA and CDR2 SQIVND come from the germline V gene (reference sequence).